The 7 T cell receptor beta chains given below trace back to one sample, sequenced in a study of a mutant IDH1 vaccine in newly diagnosed glioma. Measured with immunoSEQ multiplex PCR; TCRdb has only the in-frame clones, and not every one. The sample records about 26,000 clones, approximately 82% being singletons. No antigens are known for them. Described time point: week 35, safety follow-up. A 20-mer mutant IDH1 peptide at 300 ug was injected subcutaneously with topical imiquimod. The material sequenced was PBMCs, taken from a glioma patient whose treatment included an IDH1 peptide vaccine. These receptors came from a man aged 30-40 years with glioma.

V usage is TRBV29-1 and J usage is TRBJ1-1; the D is unclear. The CDR3 runs 12 residues. From germline, CDR1 is SQVTM and CDR2 ANQGSEA. Trimming stripped 7 bases from V and 0 bases from J, with 9 bases between. The CDR3 nucleotides are TGCAGCGGCTGGGCATTGAACACTGAAGCTTTCTTT. Its protein is CSGWALNTEAFF.

The chain recombines TRBV14 with TRBJ2-7; no clear D gene. The germline V and J ends were trimmed by 6 bases and 4 bases, with 10 bases remaining between them. CDR1 SGHDN and CDR2 FVKESK come from the germline V gene. The CDR3 is 12 amino acids. CDR3 coding DNA: TGTGCCAGCAGTCCGGACGGTTACGAGCAGTACTTC. It specifies CASSPDGYEQYF.

The genes are TRBV5-4 and TRBJ2-2; possible D gene TRBD1, 5 bases. The CDR3 consists of 16 residues. With 5 bases removed from V and 3 bases from J, the gap between germline ends came to 17 bases. Germline V gene sequence: CDR1 SGHNT, CDR2 YYREEE (reference sequence). The CDR3 region has the DNA TGTGCCAGCAGTTTCACTCGACAGCGTGACACCGGGGAGCTGTTTTTT. Translated: CASSFTRQRDTGELFF.

This clone occurred a few times. The chain is built from TRBV2 and TRBJ1-5; D remains unclear. V was clipped by 2 bases and J by 2 bases, with 10 bases between them. The CDR3 length is 15 residues. CDR1 and CDR2 from the germline V gene are SNHLY and FYNNEI. The CDR3 nucleotides are TGTGCCAGCAGTGAAAGTCCCGATGGCAATCAGCCCCAGCATTTT. Protein product: CASSESPDGNQPQHF.

The chain couples TRBV5-1 to TRBJ1-1; 8 bases align to TRBD1. The CDR3 has 16 amino acids. J lost 0 bases, V lost 4 bases, and 8 bases had no gene match. Germline values: CDR1 SGHRS, CDR2 YFSETQ. Written as DNA, the CDR3 is TGCGCCAGCAGCAGCCGGACAGGGACGATGAACACTGAAGCTTTCTTT. Residues: CASSSRTGTMNTEAFF.

Points on this clone: The junction departs from germline at one end; a sequencing error may be responsible. The gene calls are TRBV6-5 and TRBJ2-1; TRBD2 might be the D (6 bases). The CDR3 totals 15 residues. Germline loops: CDR1 MNHEY, CDR2 SVGAGI. The DNA of the CDR3 is TGTGCCAGCACTTACACCGGGACTTCTTACAATGAGCAGTTCTTC. Protein sequence: CASTYTGTSYNEQFF.

The chain is built from TRBV9 and TRBJ2-3; 7 nucleotides agree with TRBD1. Per germline, CDR1 SGDLS and CDR2 YYNGEE. The CDR3 runs 14 residues. The V and J ends lost 4 bases and 6 bases, in that order; junction bases with no gene match: 8. DNA for the CDR3: TGTGCCAGCAGCTACGGACAGGCTACCGATACGCAGTATTTT. Its translation is CASSYGQATDTQYF.